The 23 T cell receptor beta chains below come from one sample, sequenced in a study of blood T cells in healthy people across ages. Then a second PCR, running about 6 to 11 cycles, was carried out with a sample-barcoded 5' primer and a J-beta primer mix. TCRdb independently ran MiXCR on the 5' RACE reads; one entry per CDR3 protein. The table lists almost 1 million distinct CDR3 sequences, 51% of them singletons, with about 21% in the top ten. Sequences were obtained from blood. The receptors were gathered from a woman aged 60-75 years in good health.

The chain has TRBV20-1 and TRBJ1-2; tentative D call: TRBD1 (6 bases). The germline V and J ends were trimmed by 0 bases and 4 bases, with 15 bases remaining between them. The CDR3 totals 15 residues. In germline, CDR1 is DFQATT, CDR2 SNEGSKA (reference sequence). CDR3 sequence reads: CSARDPAEGGYGYTF. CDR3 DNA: TGCAGTGCTAGAGATCCGGCAGAGGGGGGCTATGGCTACACCTTC.

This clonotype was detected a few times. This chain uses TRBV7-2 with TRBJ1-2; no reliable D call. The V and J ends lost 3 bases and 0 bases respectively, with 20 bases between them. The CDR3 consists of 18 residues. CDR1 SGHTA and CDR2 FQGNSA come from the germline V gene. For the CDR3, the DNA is TGTGCCAGCAGCTTGACCGGTTTCGGGAGGGCGCCTAACTATGGCTACACCTTC. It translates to CASSLTGFGRAPNYGYTF. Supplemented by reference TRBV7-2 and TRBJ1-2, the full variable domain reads GAGVSQSPSNKVTEKGKDVELRCDPISGHTALYWYRQSLGQGLEFLIYFQGNSAPDKSGLPSDRFSAERTGGSVSTLTIQRTQQEDSAVYLCASSLTGFGRAPNYGYTFGSGTRLTVV.

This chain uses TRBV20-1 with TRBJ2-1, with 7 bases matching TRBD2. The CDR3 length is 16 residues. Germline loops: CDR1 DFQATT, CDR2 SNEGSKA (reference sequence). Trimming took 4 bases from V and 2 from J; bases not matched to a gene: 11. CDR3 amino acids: CSAIPPGLRAYNEQFF. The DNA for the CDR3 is TGCAGTGCTATTCCACCGGGACTAAGAGCCTACAATGAGCAGTTCTTC.

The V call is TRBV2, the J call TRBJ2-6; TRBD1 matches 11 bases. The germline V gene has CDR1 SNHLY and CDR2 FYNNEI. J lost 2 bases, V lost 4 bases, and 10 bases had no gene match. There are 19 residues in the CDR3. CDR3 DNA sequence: TGTGCCAGCAGTGTCAATCAAGGACAGGGGGCGACTGGGGCCAACGTCCTGACTTTC. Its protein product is CASSVNQGQGATGANVLTF.

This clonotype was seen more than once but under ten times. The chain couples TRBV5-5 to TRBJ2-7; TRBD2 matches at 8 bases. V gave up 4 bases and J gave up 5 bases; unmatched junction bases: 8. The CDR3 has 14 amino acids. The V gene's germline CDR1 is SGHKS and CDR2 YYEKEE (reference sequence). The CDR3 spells CASSAGLAIHEQYF. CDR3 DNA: TGTGCCAGCAGCGCCGGACTAGCTATCCACGAGCAGTACTTC.

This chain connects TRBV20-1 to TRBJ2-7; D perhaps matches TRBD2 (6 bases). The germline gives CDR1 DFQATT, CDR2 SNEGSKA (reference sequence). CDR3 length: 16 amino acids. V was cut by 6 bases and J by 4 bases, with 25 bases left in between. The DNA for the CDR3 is TGCAGTGCGCCCCTCGGGGCTAGCGTCGCTCCTTACGAGCAGTACTTC. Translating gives CSAPLGASVAPYEQYF.

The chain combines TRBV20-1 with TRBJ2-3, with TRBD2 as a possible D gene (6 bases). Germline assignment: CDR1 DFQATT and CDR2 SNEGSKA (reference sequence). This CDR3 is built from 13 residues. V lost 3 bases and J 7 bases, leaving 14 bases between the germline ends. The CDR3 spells CSARTSGSNTQYF. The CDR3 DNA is TGCAGTGCTAGGACTAGTGGGAGTAATACGCAGTATTTT.

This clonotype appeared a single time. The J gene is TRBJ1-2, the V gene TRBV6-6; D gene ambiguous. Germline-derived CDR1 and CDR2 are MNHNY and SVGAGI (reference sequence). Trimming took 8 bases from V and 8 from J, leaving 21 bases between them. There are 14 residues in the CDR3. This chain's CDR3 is CASGMFGGKKGYTF. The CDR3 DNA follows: TGTGCCAGCGGCATGTTTGGCGGGAAGAAAGGCTACACCTTC.

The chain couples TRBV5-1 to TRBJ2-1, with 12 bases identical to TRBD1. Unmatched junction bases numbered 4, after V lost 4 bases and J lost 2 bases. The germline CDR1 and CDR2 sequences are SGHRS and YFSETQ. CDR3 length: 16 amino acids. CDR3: CASSGTGGRTYNEQFF. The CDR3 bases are TGCGCCAGCAGCGGGACAGGGGGCAGGACCTACAATGAGCAGTTCTTC.

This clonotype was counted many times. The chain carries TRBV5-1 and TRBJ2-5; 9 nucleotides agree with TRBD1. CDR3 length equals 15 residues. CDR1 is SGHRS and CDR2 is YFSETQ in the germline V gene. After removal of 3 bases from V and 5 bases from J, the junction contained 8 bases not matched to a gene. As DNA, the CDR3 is TGCGCCAGCAGCTCGCCGGACAGGGGAGGCGAGACCCAGTACTTC. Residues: CASSSPDRGGETQYF.

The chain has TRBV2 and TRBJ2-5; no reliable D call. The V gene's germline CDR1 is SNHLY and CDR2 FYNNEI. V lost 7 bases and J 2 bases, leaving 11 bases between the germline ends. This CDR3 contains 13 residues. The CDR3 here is CASTKDNQETQYF. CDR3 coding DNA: TGTGCCAGCACGAAGGATAATCAAGAGACCCAGTACTTC.

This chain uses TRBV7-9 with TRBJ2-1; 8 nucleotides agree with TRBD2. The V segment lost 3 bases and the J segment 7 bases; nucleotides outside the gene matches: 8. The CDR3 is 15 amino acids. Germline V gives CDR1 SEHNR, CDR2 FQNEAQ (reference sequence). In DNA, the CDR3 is TGTGCCAGCAGCTTGCCTAGCGGGCCCAGGAATGAGCAGTTCTTC. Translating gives CASSLPSGPRNEQFF.

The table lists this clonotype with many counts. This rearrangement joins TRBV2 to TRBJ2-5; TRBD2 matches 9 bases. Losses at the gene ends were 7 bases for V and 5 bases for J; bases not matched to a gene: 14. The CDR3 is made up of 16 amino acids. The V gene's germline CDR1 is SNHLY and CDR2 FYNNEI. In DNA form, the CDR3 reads TGTGCCAGCACCGAGGGGCTTTCTAGCGGGATTGAGACCCAGTACTTC. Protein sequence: CASTEGLSSGIETQYF. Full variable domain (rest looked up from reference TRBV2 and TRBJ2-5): EPEVTQTPSHQVTQMGQEVILRCVPISNHLYFYWYRQILGQKVEFLVSFYNNEISEKSEIFDDQFSVERPDGSNFTLKIRSTKLEDSAMYFCASTEGLSSGIETQYFGPGTRLLVL.

The chain's CDR3 is CADGKIDTQYF. CDR3 DNA sequence: TGTGCCGATGGGAAGATCGATACGCAGTATTTT. The chain carries TRBV2 and TRBJ2-3; no reliable D call. Germline-derived CDR1 and CDR2 are SNHLY and FYNNEI. The CDR3 length is 11 residues. V lost 11 bases and J lost 6, with 12 bases in between.

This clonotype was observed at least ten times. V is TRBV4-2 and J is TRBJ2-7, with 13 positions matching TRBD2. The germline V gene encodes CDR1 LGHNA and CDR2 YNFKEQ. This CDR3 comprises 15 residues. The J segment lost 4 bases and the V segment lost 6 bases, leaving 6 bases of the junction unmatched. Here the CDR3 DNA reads TGTGCCAGCAGTCCATGGACTAGCGGGAGTTACGAGCAGTACTTC. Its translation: CASSPWTSGSYEQYF.

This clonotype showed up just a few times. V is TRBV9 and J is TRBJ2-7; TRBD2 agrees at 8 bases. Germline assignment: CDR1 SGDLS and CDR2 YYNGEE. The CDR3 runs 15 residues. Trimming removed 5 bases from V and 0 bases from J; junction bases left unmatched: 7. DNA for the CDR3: TGTGCCAGCAGTGCCGGGGGGACTAGCTCCTACGAGCAGTACTTC. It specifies CASSAGGTSSYEQYF.

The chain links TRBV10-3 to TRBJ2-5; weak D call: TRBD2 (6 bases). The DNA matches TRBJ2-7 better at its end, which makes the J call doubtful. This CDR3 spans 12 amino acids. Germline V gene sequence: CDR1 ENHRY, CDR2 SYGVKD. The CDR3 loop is CAIGRGVPEQYF. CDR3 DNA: TGTGCCATCGGCCGCGGGGTGCCCGAGCAGTACTTC.

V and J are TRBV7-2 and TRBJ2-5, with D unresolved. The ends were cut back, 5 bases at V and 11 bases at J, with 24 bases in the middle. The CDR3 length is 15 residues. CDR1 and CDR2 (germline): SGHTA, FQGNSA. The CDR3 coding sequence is TGTGCCAGCAGCCTCCGACTGACTGCCTACAATGAGCAGTACTTC. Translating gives CASSLRLTAYNEQYF. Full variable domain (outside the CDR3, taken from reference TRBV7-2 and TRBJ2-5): GAGVSQSPSNKVTEKGKDVELRCDPISGHTALYWYRQSLGQGLEFLIYFQGNSAPDKSGLPSDRFSAERTGGSVSTLTIQRTQQEDSAVYLCASSLRLTAYNEQYFGPGTRLLVL.

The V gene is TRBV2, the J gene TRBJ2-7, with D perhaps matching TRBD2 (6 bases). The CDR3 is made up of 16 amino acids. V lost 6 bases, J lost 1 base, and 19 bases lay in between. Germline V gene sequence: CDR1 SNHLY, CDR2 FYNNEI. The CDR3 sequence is CASSAPPSAGSYEQYF. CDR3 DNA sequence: TGTGCCAGCAGCGCTCCCCCTAGCGCGGGGTCCTACGAGCAGTACTTC.

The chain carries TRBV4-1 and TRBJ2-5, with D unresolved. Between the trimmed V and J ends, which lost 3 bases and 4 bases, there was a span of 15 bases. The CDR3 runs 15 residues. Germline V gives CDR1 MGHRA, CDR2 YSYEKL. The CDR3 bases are TGCGCCAGCAGCCACGTAGGGCTGGTGGTAGAGACCCAGTACTTC. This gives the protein CASSHVGLVVETQYF.

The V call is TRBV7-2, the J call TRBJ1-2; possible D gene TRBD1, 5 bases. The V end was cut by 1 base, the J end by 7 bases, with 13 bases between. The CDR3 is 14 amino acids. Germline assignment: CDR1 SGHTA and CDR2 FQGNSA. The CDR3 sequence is CASSLDGLRGGYTF. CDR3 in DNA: TGTGCCAGCAGCTTAGACGGTTTGAGGGGTGGCTACACCTTC. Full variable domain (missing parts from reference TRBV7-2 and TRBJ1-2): GAGVSQSPSNKVTEKGKDVELRCDPISGHTALYWYRQSLGQGLEFLIYFQGNSAPDKSGLPSDRFSAERTGGSVSTLTIQRTQQEDSAVYLCASSLDGLRGGYTFGSGTRLTVV.

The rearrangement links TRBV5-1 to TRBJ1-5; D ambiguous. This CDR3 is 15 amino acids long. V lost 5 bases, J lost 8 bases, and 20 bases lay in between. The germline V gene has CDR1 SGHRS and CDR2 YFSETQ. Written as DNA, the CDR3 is TGCGCCAGCAGTCCGGCCGGGCTGAAGACGGAGCCCCAGCATTTT. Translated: CASSPAGLKTEPQHF.

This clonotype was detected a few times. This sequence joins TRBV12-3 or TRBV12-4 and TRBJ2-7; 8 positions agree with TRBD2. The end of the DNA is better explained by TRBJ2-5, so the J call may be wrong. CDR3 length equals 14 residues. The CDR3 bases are TGTGCCAGCAGTCACACCGGGAGGGCGGAGACCCAGTACTTC. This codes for CASSHTGRAETQYF.